The present TCR beta chain was sequenced within a study of blood T cell repertoires in COVID-19 (dated by TCRdb to the early 2020s). Broadly, across the study: Collaborator samples came from the United States, Italy and Spain and covered acute and convalescent phases of COVID-19. The prospective study material was composed of cDNA or gDNA derived from T cells, B-cell-depleted T cells, or PBMCs. Subjects who had been exposed to COVID-19, were actively infected with it, or had recovered from it provided the deeply sampled blood TCRbeta repertoires that made up the dataset. The repertoires were released in a freely available public database intended as a resource for research on the immune response to SARS-CoV-2. Samples were obtained from the ongoing ImmuneRACE study (first 160 participants) and from 1,200 or so subjects provided by 6 global collaborators. A de-identified subject ID, COVID-19 status, age in years and sex were almost always included in the sample metadata. HLA class I and class II types, where available, came from metadata supplied by the sample provider rather than from assay-based typing. Study-level results and caveats: The quantity of clinical and demographic metadata differed by source and by participant and was supplied without curation.

CDR3 length: 14 amino acids, cysteine to phenylalanine. Of the read, only the CDR3 DNA is kept; its 42 bases are in frame from base 1. According to the germline V gene (reference sequence), CDR1 reads GTSNPN and CDR2 reads SVGIG. Deletion took 5 bases off V and 6 bases off J, with a span of 20 bases between the germline ends. Remarks on this clone: Its antigen remains unidentified. No base qualities exist here, and no much larger clone lies one base off it.

Participants in the prospective study were enrolled through a virtual design, were aged roughly 18 to 90 years, and lived in some 24 United States geographic areas. To assign participants to cohorts, the prospective study relied on clinical history that participants themselves reported in a screening survey and a study questionnaire. Recovered participants in ImmuneRACE Cohort 3 were defined by two consecutive negative NP/OP PCR tests, clearance by a healthcare professional, or resolution of symptoms. Mobile phlebotomists in the prospective study collected whole blood, serum and a nasopharyngeal or oropharyngeal swab from every participant. Prospective study participants could optionally give additional blood draws and questionnaires over a roughly 2-month period. Before DNA extraction, prospective study blood samples were shipped either frozen or at room temperature. TCRbeta CDR3 regions were amplified from genomic DNA by means of the immunoSEQ Assay, a bias-controlled multiplex PCR. In the authors' own workflow: The number of nucleated cells in each sample was estimated by amplification of reference gene primers within the assay. To quantify the absolute abundance of each unique TCRbeta CDR3 rearrangement, sequence reads were collapsed and filtered. For each sample, productive Simpson clonality was calculated by taking the square root of Simpson's diversity index across productive rearrangements. Here the immuneACCESS table is served through TCRdb, limited to in-frame sequences with V and J called. Missing clones are a known gap in these copies; in checked studies unresolved V genes cover under half, and the rest lacks a known reason. V and J calls plus clone size are reproduced from that table; the DNA served to infer D and trimming. Across this sample there are roughly 300,000 clones, with 85% seen only once. The biggest ten clones account for roughly 2.7% of the sample.

Sequenced: PBMCs or T cells enriched from blood (not recorded which). This sequence uses TRBV30 and TRBJ2-7, with TRBD2 tentatively as D gene (5 bases match). The receptor was derived from a woman in her 50s who had recovered from COVID-19. The nucleotides read TGTGCCTGGGGCCCTAAAGGCGGGTTGGGCGAGCAGTACTTC. The resulting protein is CAWGPKGGLGEQYF.